A selection of T cell receptor beta chains follows, all from one sample in a study of T cells in Graves' hyperthyroidism and ophthalmopathy. Via MiXCR, TCRdb re-called the multiplex PCR reads, giving one row per CDR3 protein. The sample has about half a million distinct CDR3 sequences, less than 25% seen once; the top ten hold around 27%. Sequenced material: blood. Source of these receptors: a man aged 18 to 29 with Graves' hyperthyroidism. CDR3s include the opening cysteine and the closing phenylalanine or tryptophan. The D gene is left open where the match is weak. The listing skips clone size in some rows; elsewhere it reads once, few, many or a size class.

j_call clone_size cdr3_length d_call v_call cdr3_aa cdr3_nt
TRBJ2-5 few 12 NA TRBV5-6 CASSGPRESQYF TGTGCCAGCAGCGGACCAAGAGAAAGCCAGTACTTC
TRBJ1-2 many 14 NA TRBV5-1 CASSLGGAWDGYTF TGCGCCAGCAGCCTTGGAGGGGCTTGGGATGGCTACACCTTC
TRBJ1-2 many 13 NA TRBV9 CASSIPGADGYTF TGTGCCAGCAGTATCCCCGGGGCTGATGGCTACACCTTC
TRBJ2-2 few 13 NA TRBV12-5 CASGLEGYGELFF TGTGCTAGTGGTTTGGAGGGTTACGGGGAGCTGTTTTTT
TRBJ2-4 many 16 TRBD2 TRBV4-1 CASSQERGGRKNIQYF TGCGCCAGCAGCCAAGAACGGGGGGGGAGAAAAAACATTCAGTACTTC
TRBJ1-5 many 15 NA TRBV28 CASSGGDWGNQPQHF TGTGCCAGCAGCGGAGGGGATTGGGGCAATCAGCCCCAGCATTTT
TRBJ2-7 NA 15 TRBD2 TRBV28 CASSRSLAGVREQYF TGTGCCAGCAGTAGATCACTAGCGGGAGTGCGCGAGCAGTACTTC
TRBJ1-5 many 16 NA TRBV9 CASSVEIGSSNQPQHF TGTGCCAGCAGCGTAGAAATAGGGAGTAGCAATCAGCCCCAGCATTTT
TRBJ2-7 many 11 NA TRBV30 CAWSPGQGEYF TGTGCCTGGAGTCCTGGGCAGGGAGAGTACTTC
TRBJ1-1 NA 13 NA TRBV12-3/TRBV12-4 CASSSSPDAEAFF TGTGCCAGCAGTTCGTCCCCAGACGCTGAAGCTTTCTTT
TRBJ1-5 NA 15 NA TRBV19 CASSNRFRESGPQHF TGTGCCAGTAGTAACAGGTTTAGGGAGTCAGGGCCCCAGCATTTT
TRBJ1-3 many 12 NA TRBV12-3/TRBV12-4 CASSFRGNTIYF TGTGCCAGCAGTTTCAGAGGAAACACCATATATTTT
TRBJ1-6 NA 13 TRBD1 TRBV2 CATRLTGGSPLHF TGTGCCACCAGATTGACAGGGGGCTCACCCCTCCACTTT
TRBJ1-2 many 12 TRBD1 TRBV28 CATAGQAHGYTF TGTGCCACTGCGGGACAGGCCCATGGCTACACCTTC
TRBJ1-2 once 13 NA TRBV12-3/TRBV12-4 CASSSGWNYGYTF TGTGCCAGCAGTTCAGGGTGGAACTATGGCTACACCTTC
TRBJ1-2 many 15 NA TRBV15 CATSRGGIDEDGYTF TGTGCCACCAGCAGAGGGGGAATTGACGAGGATGGCTACACCTTC
TRBJ1-1 many 12 NA TRBV6-1 CASSGPNTEAFF TGTGCCAGCAGTGGACCGAACACTGAAGCTTTCTTT
TRBJ1-1 few 13 NA TRBV6-1 CASIDRLNTEAFF TGTGCCAGCATTGACAGGTTGAACACTGAAGCTTTCTTT
TRBJ2-7 many 17 NA TRBV12-3/TRBV12-4 CASSLWSVRSSSYEQYF TGTGCCAGCAGTTTATGGTCGGTCAGGAGCAGCTCCTACGAGCAGTACTTC
TRBJ1-1 many 14 NA TRBV5-1 CASSLVGKNTEAFF TGCGCCAGCAGCTTGGTCGGAAAAAACACTGAAGCTTTCTTT
TRBJ1-2 many 14 NA TRBV6-5 CASSYRELNYGYTF TGTGCCAGCAGTTACCGGGAGCTTAACTATGGCTACACCTTC
TRBJ2-5 NA 17 TRBD1 TRBV18 CASSSSGTGAVQETQYF TGTGCCAGCTCATCTTCCGGGACAGGGGCCGTCCAAGAGACCCAGTACTTC
TRBJ1-5 NA 14 NA TRBV30 CAWRVQGSNQPQHF TGTGCCTGGAGGGTACAGGGCTCCAATCAGCCCCAGCATTTT
TRBJ1-1 many 14 NA TRBV29-1 CSVVTGKEVTEAFF TGCAGCGTCGTGACAGGAAAGGAGGTCACTGAAGCTTTCTTT
TRBJ1-1 NA 16 TRBD1 TRBV6-2/TRBV6-3 CASRSDRAGVNTEAFF TGTGCCAGCAGATCCGACAGGGCGGGAGTGAACACTGAAGCTTTCTTT
TRBJ2-7 many 13 NA TRBV29-1 CSVGQTSANEQYF TGCAGCGTTGGGCAAACCTCAGCCAACGAGCAGTACTTC
TRBJ2-2 many 15 TRBD2 TRBV2 CASGGVGGATGELFF TGTGCCAGCGGGGGAGTCGGGGGGGCGACCGGGGAGCTGTTTTTT
TRBJ2-1 few 18 TRBD2 TRBV20-1 CSARGGSGGAASYNEKFF TGCAGTGCTAGAGGTGGAAGCGGGGGGGCCGCATCCTACAATGAGAAGTTCTTC
TRBJ1-2 many 12 TRBD1 TRBV5-1 CASSLTGVGYTF TGCGCCAGCAGCTTGACAGGGGTGGGCTACACCTTC
TRBJ1-2 many 11 NA TRBV28 CASGREGGYTF TGTGCCAGCGGGAGGGAAGGTGGCTACACCTTC
TRBJ1-5 many 18 NA TRBV6-1 CASSEQPSGGEIDQPQHF TGTGCCAGCAGTGAACAACCCAGTGGGGGCGAAATTGATCAGCCCCAGCATTTT
TRBJ1-6 NA 14 NA TRBV5-1 CASSLLEGNSPLHF TGCGCCAGCAGCTTGCTCGAAGGAAATTCACCCCTCCACTTT
TRBJ2-2 many 16 TRBD2 TRBV6-1 CASSPKATGGAGELFF TGTGCCAGCAGCCCGAAGGCGACGGGGGGGGCCGGGGAGCTGTTTTTT
TRBJ2-5 few 13 NA TRBV12-3/TRBV12-4 CASSDTRWETQYF TGTGCCAGCAGTGACACCCGGTGGGAGACCCAGTACTTC
TRBJ2-7 many 15 TRBD2 TRBV20-1 CSARDQELADYEQYF TGCAGTGCTAGAGATCAGGAACTAGCGGACTACGAGCAGTACTTC
TRBJ1-5 many 15 NA TRBV20-1 CSARLYGFGNQPQHF TGCAGTGCTAGATTATACGGGTTCGGCAATCAGCCCCAGCATTTT
TRBJ2-7 few 15 NA TRBV6-5 CASSYIVSPSYEQYF TGTGCCAGCAGTTACATTGTCTCCCCGAGCTACGAGCAGTACTTC
TRBJ2-7 NA 15 NA TRBV3-1 CASSPNARGSDEQYF TGTGCCAGCAGCCCGAACGCTCGGGGGTCCGACGAGCAGTACTTC
TRBJ2-5 few 15 NA TRBV28 CASTPLGGGQETQYF TGTGCCAGCACCCCCTTAGGAGGCGGACAAGAGACCCAGTACTTC
TRBJ2-5 few 15 TRBD2 TRBV12-3/TRBV12-4 CASRLAGGRQETQYF TGTGCCAGCAGACTAGCGGGAGGGCGACAAGAGACCCAGTACTTC
TRBJ2-5 many 13 NA TRBV20-1 CSARSTSQETQYF TGCAGTGCTAGGAGTACCTCACAAGAGACCCAGTACTTC
TRBJ2-5 NA 13 NA TRBV7-2 CASSFQGQETQYF TGTGCCAGCAGCTTCCAGGGCCAAGAGACCCAGTACTTC
TRBJ2-5 many 15 NA TRBV2 CASRIDGGLQETQYF TGTGCCAGCCGTATCGACGGGGGACTCCAAGAGACCCAGTACTTC
TRBJ1-1 many 15 NA TRBV27 CASSAPGRLNTEAFF TGTGCCAGCAGTGCCCCCGGACGGTTGAACACTGAAGCTTTCTTT
TRBJ1-2 many 13 NA TRBV6-5 CASSYKQFYGYTF TGTGCCAGCAGTTACAAACAGTTCTATGGCTACACCTTC
TRBJ2-4 many 13 NA TRBV20-1 CSASTIAKNIQYF TGCAGTGCTTCCACAATAGCCAAAAACATTCAGTACTTC
TRBJ1-6 few 15 TRBD1 TRBV20-1 CSAIQGASYNSPLHF TGCAGTGCTATACAGGGGGCGAGCTATAATTCACCCCTCCACTTT
TRBJ1-1 many 14 NA TRBV12-3/TRBV12-4 CASSLKGLASIAFF TGTGCCAGCAGTTTAAAGGGACTTGCTAGTATAGCTTTCTTT
TRBJ1-1 NA 13 NA TRBV6-2/TRBV6-3 CASAFGMNTEAFF TGTGCCAGCGCATTTGGGATGAACACTGAAGCTTTCTTT
TRBJ2-7 many 15 NA TRBV7-9 CASSLQGQRTYEQYF TGTGCCAGCAGCTTACAAGGACAGAGGACCTACGAGCAGTACTTC
TRBJ2-7 NA 15 NA TRBV7-2 CASSFSPGSSYEQYF TGTGCCAGCAGCTTCTCACCAGGAAGCTCCTACGAGCAGTACTTC
TRBJ1-1 many 19 NA TRBV4-1 CASSQVIFETGKVKAEAFF TGCGCCAGCAGCCAAGTAATCTTTGAAACAGGGAAGGTTAAGGCTGAAGCTTTCTTT
TRBJ2-7 NA 12 NA TRBV6-2/TRBV6-3 CASGDVTYEQYF TGTGCCAGCGGGGACGTAACCTACGAGCAGTACTTC
TRBJ2-5 few 16 TRBD2 TRBV5-1 CASSSRSGGAGETQYF TGCGCCAGCAGCTCCCGTAGCGGGGGGGCCGGTGAGACCCAGTACTTC
TRBJ1-2 many 15 TRBD1 TRBV2 CASSEDKTGWNGYTF TGTGCCAGCAGTGAAGATAAGACAGGGTGGAATGGCTACACCTTC
TRBJ1-1 NA 18 TRBD1 TRBV6-4 CASSPQGRTGSLGTEAFF TGTGCCAGCAGTCCACAAGGGAGGACAGGGTCCCTTGGAACTGAAGCTTTCTTT
TRBJ2-5 few 14 TRBD1 TRBV6-4 CASSDLGQQETQYF TGTGCCAGCAGTGACCTGGGACAGCAAGAGACCCAGTACTTC